The rows below give T cell receptor beta chains drawn from one sample of a study of identical twins. TCRdb called the 5' RACE reads again in MiXCR, with one record for every CDR3 protein. The sample carries more than 600,000 distinct CDR3 sequences, 15% to 20% recorded once. This sample was also put to use in a study of T cells expressing NK-cell markers.

The sample was PBMCs. The receptors come from a woman aged 18-35 years in good health. Each CDR3 is given with its conserved first and last residue. The D gene is left open where the match is weak. Size values are once, few and many counts, or a class for expanded clones, and some rows have none.

j_call: TRBJ2-7
v_call: TRBV20-1
d_call: NA
clone_size: few
cdr3_nt: TGCAGTGCTCTGGGGAGGGGGTTCGAGCAGTACTTC
cdr3_aa: CSALGRGFEQYF

j_call: TRBJ2-2
v_call: TRBV12-3/TRBV12-4
d_call: NA
clone_size: many
cdr3_nt: TGTGCCAGCAGTCCTCAGGGCACCGGGGAGCTGTTTTTT
cdr3_aa: CASSPQGTGELFF

j_call: TRBJ2-7
v_call: TRBV7-9
d_call: NA
clone_size: NA
cdr3_nt: TGTGCCAGCAGCTTAGTGGCCCCCGGCGGGGAGCAGTACTTC
cdr3_aa: CASSLVAPGGEQYF

j_call: TRBJ1-1
v_call: TRBV2
d_call: NA
clone_size: few
cdr3_nt: TGTGCCAGCCAGCTGGGGATGAACACTGAAGCTTTCTTT
cdr3_aa: CASQLGMNTEAFF

j_call: TRBJ2-3
v_call: TRBV4-3
d_call: NA
clone_size: few
cdr3_nt: TGCGCCAGCAGCCAAGTCGAGGGCCCAGATACGCAGTATTTT
cdr3_aa: CASSQVEGPDTQYF

j_call: TRBJ2-7
v_call: TRBV4-2
d_call: NA
clone_size: NA
cdr3_nt: TGTGCCAGCAGCCAAGAGTACAGAGCCGAGCAGTACTTC
cdr3_aa: CASSQEYRAEQYF

j_call: TRBJ1-5
v_call: TRBV12-3/TRBV12-4
d_call: NA
clone_size: many
cdr3_nt: TGTGCCAGCAGGGGGAGGGTTAGCAATCAGCCCCAGCATTTT
cdr3_aa: CASRGRVSNQPQHF

j_call: TRBJ2-1
v_call: TRBV3-1
d_call: NA
clone_size: NA
cdr3_nt: TGTGCCAGCAGCCCAAGTAGGGGTGAGCAGTTCTTC
cdr3_aa: CASSPSRGEQFF

j_call: TRBJ2-1
v_call: TRBV5-1
d_call: NA
clone_size: NA
cdr3_nt: TGCGCCAGCAGCTTGCCTAGACCCATGCAGAATGAGCAGTTCTTC
cdr3_aa: CASSLPRPMQNEQFF

j_call: TRBJ1-1
v_call: TRBV5-1
d_call: TRBD1
clone_size: few
cdr3_nt: TGCGCCAGCAGCTTGGGAGGGACAGGGGGGAACACTGAAGCTTTCTTT
cdr3_aa: CASSLGGTGGNTEAFF

j_call: TRBJ2-2
v_call: TRBV9
d_call: NA
clone_size: few
cdr3_nt: TGTGCCAGCAGCGAGCAGGGTGTCACCGGGGAGCTGTTTTTT
cdr3_aa: CASSEQGVTGELFF

j_call: TRBJ2-7
v_call: TRBV20-1
d_call: NA
clone_size: NA
cdr3_nt: TGCAGTGCAAGCCCTGGGAGCAGCTCCTACGAGCAGTACTTC
cdr3_aa: CSASPGSSSYEQYF

j_call: TRBJ2-2
v_call: TRBV7-2
d_call: TRBD2
clone_size: NA
cdr3_nt: TGTGCCAGCGGGGGGGCTAGCGGGAGGGAGTTTCCCGGGGAGCTGTTTTTT
cdr3_aa: CASGGASGREFPGELFF

j_call: TRBJ2-7
v_call: TRBV4-1
d_call: NA
clone_size: few
cdr3_nt: TGCGCCAGCAGCTCCGAACCAGGTTCCTACGAGCAGTACTTC
cdr3_aa: CASSSEPGSYEQYF

j_call: TRBJ2-5
v_call: TRBV9
d_call: NA
clone_size: NA
cdr3_nt: TGTGCCAGCAGCGTAGCTGGGACTCAAGAGACCCAGTACTTC
cdr3_aa: CASSVAGTQETQYF

j_call: TRBJ2-5
v_call: TRBV7-2
d_call: NA
clone_size: NA
cdr3_nt: TGTGCCAGCAGCTTAGTTCATACGGGTGGTTACGGGACCCAGTACTTC
cdr3_aa: CASSLVHTGGYGTQYF

j_call: TRBJ2-5
v_call: TRBV29-1
d_call: TRBD2
clone_size: few
cdr3_nt: TGCAGCGTTTCCCTTTTTGCTAGCGGATACCAAGAGACCCAGTACTTC
cdr3_aa: CSVSLFASGYQETQYF

j_call: TRBJ2-2
v_call: TRBV3-1
d_call: NA
clone_size: NA
cdr3_nt: TGTGCCAGCAGCCAAGAGCGGAGCTACGCGCGGGAGCTGTTTTTT
cdr3_aa: CASSQERSYARELFF

j_call: TRBJ1-5
v_call: TRBV19
d_call: NA
clone_size: NA
cdr3_nt: TGTGCCACCCGGGGGGGTATGAGCAATCAGCCCCAGCATTTT
cdr3_aa: CATRGGMSNQPQHF

j_call: TRBJ2-7
v_call: TRBV6-5
d_call: TRBD2
clone_size: few
cdr3_nt: TGTGCCAGCAGTTACTCAGTTCTAGCGGGGGATAACGAGCAGTACTTC
cdr3_aa: CASSYSVLAGDNEQYF

j_call: TRBJ2-1
v_call: TRBV19
d_call: NA
clone_size: NA
cdr3_nt: TGTGCCAGTTCGCCAGAACAACAGGATGAGCAGTTCTTC
cdr3_aa: CASSPEQQDEQFF

j_call: TRBJ2-5
v_call: TRBV20-1
d_call: NA
clone_size: NA
cdr3_nt: TGCAGTGCTAGAGATTTGGGCGGGACGGAGACCCAGTACTTC
cdr3_aa: CSARDLGGTETQYF

j_call: TRBJ2-5
v_call: TRBV15
d_call: NA
clone_size: NA
cdr3_nt: TGTGCCACCAGCAGAGATATTGCAGGGAAAGAGACCCAGTACTTC
cdr3_aa: CATSRDIAGKETQYF

j_call: TRBJ2-5
v_call: TRBV20-1
d_call: TRBD1
clone_size: NA
cdr3_nt: TGCAGTGCTAGAAATACAGGGGGCAGAGAGACCCAGTACTTC
cdr3_aa: CSARNTGGRETQYF

j_call: TRBJ2-1
v_call: TRBV12-3/TRBV12-4
d_call: NA
clone_size: NA
cdr3_nt: TGTGCCAGCAGTTTGGCCCCAGAGAATGAGCAGTTCTTC
cdr3_aa: CASSLAPENEQFF

j_call: TRBJ2-1
v_call: TRBV30
d_call: NA
clone_size: NA
cdr3_nt: TGTGCCTGGAACGAGCCGGGGCGAGAATACTACAATGAGCAGTTCTTC
cdr3_aa: CAWNEPGREYYNEQFF

j_call: TRBJ1-2
v_call: TRBV29-1
d_call: TRBD1
clone_size: few
cdr3_nt: TGCAGCGCCCGGGGACAGACTAACTATGGCTACACCTTC
cdr3_aa: CSARGQTNYGYTF